This TCR beta chain emerged from a study of blood T cell repertoires in COVID-19. Study context: COVID-19 samples, acute and convalescent, were from the United States, Italy and Spain.

Germline CDR1 SGDLS, CDR2 YYNGEE. There are 15 residues in the CDR3. V lost 3 bases and J 13 bases, leaving 25 bases between the germline ends. In the original analysis: Estimation of nucleated cell counts relied on the amplification of reference gene primers. TCRdb's copy holds only in-frame clones and misses some; the assay was immunoSEQ multiplex PCR. V and J calls plus clone size are reproduced from that table; the DNA served to infer D and trimming. The table lists around 140,000 clones, around 88% of them singletons. This chain uses TRBV9 with TRBJ1-1; D unresolved. The sequenced material came from peripheral blood. This sequence originates from a woman in her sixties with acute or convalescent COVID-19. The CDR3 bases are TGTGCCAGCAGCGGTTTATCGGGGTCTAGGAAAGGACTTTTCTTT. Translation: CASSGLSGSRKGLFF.